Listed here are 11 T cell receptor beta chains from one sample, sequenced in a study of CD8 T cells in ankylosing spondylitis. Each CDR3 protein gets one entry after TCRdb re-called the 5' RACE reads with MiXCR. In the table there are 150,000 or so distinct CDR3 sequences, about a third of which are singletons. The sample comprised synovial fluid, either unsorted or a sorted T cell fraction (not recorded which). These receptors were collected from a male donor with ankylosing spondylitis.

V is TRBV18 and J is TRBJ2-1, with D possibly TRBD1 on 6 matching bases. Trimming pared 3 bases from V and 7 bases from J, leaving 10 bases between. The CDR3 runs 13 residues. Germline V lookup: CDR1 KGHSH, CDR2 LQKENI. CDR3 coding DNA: TGTGCCAGCTCACCTCCAGGGGATAATGAGCAGTTCTTC. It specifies CASSPPGDNEQFF.

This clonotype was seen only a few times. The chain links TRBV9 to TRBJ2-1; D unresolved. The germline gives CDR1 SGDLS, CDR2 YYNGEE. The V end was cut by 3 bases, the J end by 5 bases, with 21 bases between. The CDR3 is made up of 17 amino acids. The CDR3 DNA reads TGTGCCAGCAGCGCACAAAAATTCGAGTCGGGCAACAATGAGCAGTTCTTC. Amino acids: CASSAQKFESGNNEQFF. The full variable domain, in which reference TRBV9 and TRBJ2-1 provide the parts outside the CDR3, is DSGVTQTPKHLITATGQRVTLRCSPRSGDLSVYWYQQSLDQGLQFLIQYYNGEERAKGNILERFSAQQFPDLHSELNLSSLELGDSALYFCASSAQKFESGNNEQFFGPGTRLTVL.

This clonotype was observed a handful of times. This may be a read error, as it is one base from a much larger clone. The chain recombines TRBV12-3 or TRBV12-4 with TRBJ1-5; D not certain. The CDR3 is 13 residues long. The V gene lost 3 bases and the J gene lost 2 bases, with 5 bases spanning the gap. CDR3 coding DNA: TGTGCCAGCAGTTTTGGGGGCAATCAGCCCCAGCATTTT. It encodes CASSFGGNQPQHF.

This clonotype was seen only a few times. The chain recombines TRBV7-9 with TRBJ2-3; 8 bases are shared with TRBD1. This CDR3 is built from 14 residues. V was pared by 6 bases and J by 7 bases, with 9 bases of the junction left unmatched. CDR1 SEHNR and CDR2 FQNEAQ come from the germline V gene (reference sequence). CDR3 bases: TGTGCCAGCAGTCTTACAGGGGGTCGAAATACGCAGTATTTT. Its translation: CASSLTGGRNTQYF. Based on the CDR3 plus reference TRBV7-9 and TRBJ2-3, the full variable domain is DTGVSQNPRHKITKRGQNVTFRCDPISEHNRLYWYRQTLGQGPEFLTYFQNEAQLEKSRLLSDRFSAERPKGSFSTLEIQRTEQGDSAMYLCASSLTGGRNTQYFGPGTRLTVL.

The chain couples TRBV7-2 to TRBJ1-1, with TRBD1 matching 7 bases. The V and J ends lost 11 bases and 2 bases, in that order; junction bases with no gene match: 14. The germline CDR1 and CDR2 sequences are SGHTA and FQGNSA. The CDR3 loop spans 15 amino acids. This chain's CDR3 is CAGAYTGVGNTEAFF. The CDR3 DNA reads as TGTGCCGGAGCATACACAGGGGTAGGAAACACTGAAGCTTTCTTT.

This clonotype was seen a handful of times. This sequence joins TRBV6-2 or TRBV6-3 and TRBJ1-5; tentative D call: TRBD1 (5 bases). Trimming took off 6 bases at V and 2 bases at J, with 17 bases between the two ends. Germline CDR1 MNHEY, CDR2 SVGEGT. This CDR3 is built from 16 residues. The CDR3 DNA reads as TGTGCCAGCAGCCCGCTCAGGGAAACGGGCAATCAGCCCCAGCATTTT. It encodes CASSPLRETGNQPQHF.

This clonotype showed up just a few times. The CDR3 spells CASSYPTQGYNTEAFF. The CDR3 DNA sequence: TGTGCCAGCAGTTACCCTACACAGGGGTATAACACTGAAGCTTTCTTT. The chain uses TRBV6-5 and TRBJ1-1; 7 positions match TRBD1. This CDR3 region has 16 residues. Trimming removed 2 bases from V and 2 bases from J; junction bases left unmatched: 8. Germline V gene lookup returns CDR1 MNHEY and CDR2 SVGAGI.

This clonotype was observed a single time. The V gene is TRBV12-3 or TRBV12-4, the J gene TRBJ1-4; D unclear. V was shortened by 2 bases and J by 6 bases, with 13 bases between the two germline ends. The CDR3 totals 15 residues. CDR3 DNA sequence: TGTGCCAGCAGTTTAACTGGCCTCCTCTATGAAAAACTGTTTTTT. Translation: CASSLTGLLYEKLFF.

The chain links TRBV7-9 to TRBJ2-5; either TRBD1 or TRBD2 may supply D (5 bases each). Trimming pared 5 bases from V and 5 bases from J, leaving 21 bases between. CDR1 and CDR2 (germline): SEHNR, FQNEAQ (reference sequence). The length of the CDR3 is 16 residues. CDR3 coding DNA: TGTGCCAGCAGCCCAACCGGGACCACCAAACGGGAGACCCAGTACTTC. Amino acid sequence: CASSPTGTTKRETQYF.

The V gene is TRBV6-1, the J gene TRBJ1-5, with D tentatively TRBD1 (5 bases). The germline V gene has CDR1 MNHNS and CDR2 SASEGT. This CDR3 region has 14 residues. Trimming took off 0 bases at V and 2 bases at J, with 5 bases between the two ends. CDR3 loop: CASSEAGGNQPQHF. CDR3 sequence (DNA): TGTGCCAGCAGTGAAGCAGGGGGCAATCAGCCCCAGCATTTT.

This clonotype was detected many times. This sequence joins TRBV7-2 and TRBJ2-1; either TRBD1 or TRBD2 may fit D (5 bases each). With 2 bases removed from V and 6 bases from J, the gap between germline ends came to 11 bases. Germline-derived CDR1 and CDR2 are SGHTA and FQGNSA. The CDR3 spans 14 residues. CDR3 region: CASSLWGIFNEQFF. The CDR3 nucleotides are TGTGCCAGCAGCTTATGGGGGATCTTCAATGAGCAGTTCTTC.